The present T cell receptor beta chain was sequenced within a study of technical replicates of blood from a few donors. This clone was picked up one time. The method was immunoSEQ multiplex PCR; TCRdb's version includes in-frame clones alone and lacks a portion of them. Of around 100,000 clones in the sample, around 96% are singletons; the top ten hold about 0.35%. V dropped 2 bases and J dropped 5 bases, with 11 bases sitting between them. The CDR3 loop spans 14 amino acids. Germline V lookup: CDR1 ENHRY, CDR2 SYGVKD. The TCR was taken from a human donor in good health. V usage is TRBV10-3 and J usage is TRBJ2-3, with TRBD2 as a possible D gene (6 bases). The sample taken for sequencing was T cells isolated from PBMCs. Written as DNA, the CDR3 is TGTGCCATCAGTGAGGACCGGGAGATAGATACGCAGTATTTT. Translating it yields CAISEDREIDTQYF.